Below, 13 T cell receptor beta chains from the same sample are listed, as sequenced in a study of blood T cell repertoires in COVID-19 (dated by TCRdb to about 2020). Receptor amplification or capture employed the immunoSEQ multiplex PCR assay. What TCRdb holds here is the immuneACCESS table cut down to in-frame rearrangements. Part of the clones is not present; checked against another copy, under half of the missing clones reflect an unresolved V gene, and the others are unexplained. This sample is represented by about 190,000 clones; about three quarters of them were singletons. Together, the top ten hold about 3% of the sample. Source material: peripheral blood. The receptors derive from a woman older than 75 with active or convalescent COVID-19.

The gene calls are TRBV6-5 and TRBJ1-2; D call uncertain. The CDR3 sequence is 12 residues long. Germline CDR1 and CDR2: MNHEY and SVGAGI. Trimming removed 5 bases from V and 6 bases from J, with 10 bases in between. This CDR3 reads CASSLPGNGYTF. CDR3 bases: TGTGCCAGCAGTCTGCCCGGGAATGGCTACACCTTC.

The chain employs TRBV7-2 and TRBJ1-1, with D perhaps TRBD1 (5 bases). The CDR3 is made up of 13 amino acids. Per the germline V gene, CDR1 is SGHTA and CDR2 is FQGNSA. The V end lost 1 base, the J end lost 12 bases, and 15 bases lay between the germline ends. DNA for the CDR3: TGTGCCAGCAGCTTAGTAATCGGTAGGGGAACTTTCTTT. Amino acid sequence: CASSLVIGRGTFF.

V and J are TRBV7-9 and TRBJ1-4; perhaps TRBD1 as D (6 bases). The CDR3 totals 19 residues. Between the trimmed V and J ends, which lost 4 bases and 0 bases, there was a span of 21 bases. CDR1 and CDR2 from the germline V gene are SEHNR and FQNEAQ (reference sequence). The CDR3 loop reads CASSSPSRDKKATNEKLFF. DNA of the CDR3: TGTGCCAGCAGCTCGCCATCCCGGGACAAGAAAGCAACTAATGAAAAACTGTTTTTT.

The rearrangement joins TRBV25-1 to TRBJ1-5; maybe TRBD1 (5 bases). CDR3 length: 17 amino acids. Trimming shortened V by 4 bases and J by 6 bases, and 22 bases separated the two germline ends. Germline CDR1 reads MGHDK; CDR2 reads SYGVNS. CDR3 amino acids: CASSGALGGASSQPQHF. CDR3 sequence (DNA): TGTGCCAGCAGTGGCGCCTTGGGGGGTGCTTCAAGTCAGCCCCAGCATTTT.

The rearrangement links TRBV20-1 to TRBJ2-3; 8 nucleotides match TRBD1. V lost 7 bases to trimming and J lost 5 bases; unmatched junction nucleotides: 2. CDR3 length equals 11 residues. The germline V gene encodes CDR1 DFQATT and CDR2 SNEGSKA (reference sequence). This CDR3 reads CSVRGRDTQYF. CDR3 coding DNA: TGCAGTGTCAGGGGGCGAGATACGCAGTATTTT.

This chain joins TRBV15 and TRBJ2-4, with 13 bases lining up with TRBD2. Germline CDR1 and CDR2: LNHNV and YYDKDF (reference sequence). This CDR3 has 21 residues. Trimming removed 0 bases from V and 0 bases from J; junction bases left unmatched: 11. Here the CDR3 reads CATSRELFTSGGALAKNIQYF. In nucleotides, the CDR3 is TGTGCCACCAGCAGAGAGCTTTTTACTAGCGGGGGGGCTCTAGCCAAAAACATTCAGTACTTC.

This clone appeared a few times. This rearrangement joins TRBV5-6 to TRBJ1-4; 8 bases line up with TRBD1. With V trimmed by 2 bases and J by 8 bases, 5 bases remained unmatched. The CDR3 totals 14 residues. The V gene's germline CDR1 is SGHDT and CDR2 YYEEEE. DNA of the CDR3: TGTGCCAGCAGCTTAGGACAGGGCTGGGAAAAACTGTTTTTT. Translation gives CASSLGQGWEKLFF.

The chain carries TRBV5-1 and TRBJ1-3, with 7 bases fitting TRBD1. Germline V gives CDR1 SGHRS, CDR2 YFSETQ. CDR3 length equals 15 residues. With 0 bases clipped from V and 4 bases from J, the junction kept 4 bases outside the gene matches. CDR3 region: CASSLGGQVGNTIYF. The CDR3 region has the DNA TGCGCCAGCAGCTTGGGAGGACAGGTGGGAAACACCATATATTTT.

This chain links TRBV28 with TRBJ1-5, with no clear D. The V end lost 1 base, the J end lost 5 bases, and 12 bases lay between the germline ends. This CDR3 is built from 15 residues. Germline V CDR1 and CDR2: MDHEN, SYDVKM. This chain's CDR3 is CASSLFQSSYQPQHF. CDR3 DNA: TGTGCCAGCAGTTTATTTCAGTCATCCTATCAGCCCCAGCATTTT.

J is TRBJ2-5 and V is TRBV5-1; 12 bases are shared with TRBD2. V lost 0 bases to trimming and J lost 2 bases; unmatched junction nucleotides: 2. The germline V gene has CDR1 SGHRS and CDR2 YFSETQ. This CDR3 contains 16 residues. CDR3 in DNA: TGCGCCAGCAGCTTGGCCGGGACTAGCGGGCAAGAGACCCAGTACTTC. This translates into CASSLAGTSGQETQYF.

This clone has only one observation. This chain connects TRBV6-5 to TRBJ1-2; no clear D. The V end lost 5 bases, the J end lost 2 bases, and 12 bases lay between the germline ends. This CDR3 has 14 residues. Germline CDR1 MNHEY, CDR2 SVGAGI. The CDR3 region is CASSRRPENYGYTF. The CDR3 nucleotides are TGTGCCAGCAGTCGGCGGCCCGAGAACTATGGCTACACCTTC.

This chain connects TRBV18 to TRBJ1-1, with 7 bases aligning to TRBD1. CDR3 length: 14 residues. V was pared by 6 bases and J by 1 base, with 5 bases of the junction left unmatched. Germline V CDR1 and CDR2: KGHSH, LQKENI. CDR3 in amino acids: CASSLTGRNTEAFF. The CDR3 DNA sequence: TGTGCCAGCTCCCTGACAGGGCGGAACACTGAAGCTTTCTTT. Full variable domain (rest looked up from reference TRBV18 and TRBJ1-1): NAGVMQNPRHLVRRRGQEARLRCSPMKGHSHVYWYRQLPEEGLKFMVYLQKENIIDESGMPKERFSAEFPKEGPSILRIQQVVRGDSAAYFCASSLTGRNTEAFFGQGTRLTVV.

The chain has TRBV20-1 and TRBJ1-2; D is unclear. The CDR3 is made up of 9 amino acids. Trimming removed 3 bases at V and 7 bases at J, with 3 bases between. Germline V gene lookup returns CDR1 DFQATT and CDR2 SNEGSKA (reference sequence). CDR3 nucleotides: TGCAGTGCTAGTCGTGGCTACACCTTC. It is translated as CSASRGYTF.